This entry lists 17 T cell receptor beta chains sequenced from one sample in a study of OX40 agonist ivuxolimab in advanced cancers. Here immunoSEQ multiplex PCR was the method, and the copy in TCRdb shows in-frame clones only, minus some. The sample contains roughly 70,000 clones, around nine tenths of which appear only once. The sequencing used CD4+ or CD8+ T cells sorted from blood, collected in a trial of the OX40 agonist ivuxolimab. These receptors all come from an adult with an advanced solid tumor such as melanoma, head and neck, liver or kidney cancer.

The chain employs TRBV11-2 and TRBJ2-1; D is tentatively TRBD1 or TRBD2 (5 bases each). The V gene's germline CDR1 is SGHAT and CDR2 FQNNGV. The CDR3 runs 17 residues. V gave up 2 bases and J gave up 1 base, with 15 bases separating them. Here the CDR3 reads CASSLSIGTPSYNEQFF. CDR3 in DNA: TGTGCCAGCAGCTTATCGATAGGGACCCCATCCTACAATGAGCAGTTCTTC.

The chain employs TRBV7-9 and TRBJ1-4; a weak D match, TRBD1 (5 bases). The V gene lost 5 bases and the J gene lost 4 bases, with 11 bases spanning the gap. Per the germline V gene, CDR1 is SEHNR and CDR2 is FQNEAQ (reference sequence). The CDR3 consists of 14 residues. CDR3 nucleotide sequence: TGTGCCAGCAGCCCCGGGGGGTTTAATGAAAAACTGTTTTTT. As protein: CASSPGGFNEKLFF.

The gene calls are TRBV2 and TRBJ1-4; perhaps TRBD1 as D (6 bases). The CDR3 length is 14 residues. The ends were cut back, 6 bases at V and 7 bases at J, with 15 bases in the middle. Germline values: CDR1 SNHLY, CDR2 FYNNEI. CDR3 protein: CASSPQGRSEKLFF. DNA for the CDR3: TGTGCCAGCAGCCCACAGGGCAGGAGTGAAAAACTGTTTTTT.

J is TRBJ2-7 and V is TRBV5-1; D gene ambiguous. Per germline, CDR1 SGHRS and CDR2 YFSETQ. V was pared by 0 bases and J by 5 bases, with 12 bases between. The CDR3 runs to 14 residues. The CDR3 nucleotides read TGCGCCAGCAGCTTGGGGCCTACCGGCAACGAGCAGTACTTC. This codes for CASSLGPTGNEQYF.

This clone was seen only once. The genes are TRBV28 and TRBJ1-1; D uncertain. CDR3 length: 14 residues. Deletions cut 3 bases from V and 0 bases from J, with 8 bases between. Germline V lookup: CDR1 MDHEN, CDR2 SYDVKM. CDR3 protein: CASSFGGMNTEAFF. The CDR3 nucleotides are TGTGCCAGCAGTTTCGGAGGGATGAACACTGAAGCTTTCTTT.

J is TRBJ2-1 and V is TRBV7-3, with D possibly TRBD1 on 6 matching bases. Germline V lookup: CDR1 SGHTA, CDR2 FQGTGA. Between the trimmed V and J ends, which lost 1 base and 5 bases, there was a span of 9 bases. The CDR3 spans 14 residues. The CDR3 loop is CASSLRGPNNEQFF. Written as DNA, the CDR3 is TGTGCCAGCAGCTTAAGGGGGCCGAACAATGAGCAGTTCTTC.

The chain employs TRBV7-2 and TRBJ2-2, with a possible D match to TRBD2 (6 bases). Germline V gene data show CDR1 as SGHTA and CDR2 as FQGNSA. The CDR3 runs to 15 residues. The V end lost 5 bases, the J end lost 7 bases, and 17 bases lay between the germline ends. This CDR3 reads CASSLKGPGGGELFF. The CDR3 nucleotides read TGTGCCAGCAGCCTCAAGGGGCCCGGGGGCGGGGAGCTGTTTTTT.

The V call is TRBV7-2, the J call TRBJ2-1; 10 bases line up with TRBD2. V trimming: 1 base; J trimming: 6 bases; junction bases outside the gene matches: 9. This CDR3 is built from 17 residues. Looked up from germline, CDR1 is SGHTA and CDR2 is FQGNSA. CDR3 DNA sequence: TGTGCCAGCAGCTTAGATGAGCGGGGGGGAGGTATCAATGAGCAGTTCTTC. Protein: CASSLDERGGGINEQFF.

The gene calls are TRBV11-2 and TRBJ2-2; D not certain. The CDR3 is 14 amino acids. The V gene's germline CDR1 is SGHAT and CDR2 FQNNGV. V lost 3 bases and J lost 1, with 6 bases in between. This CDR3 reads CASSFTENTGELFF. In DNA form, the CDR3 reads TGTGCCAGCAGCTTTACAGAGAACACCGGGGAGCTGTTTTTT.

As DNA, the CDR3 is TGTGCCATCAGTGAGTCTGGGGACGAAAAACTGTTTTTT. This encodes CAISESGDEKLFF. The V gene is TRBV10-3, the J gene TRBJ1-4; the D gene is possibly TRBD1 (5 bases). V dropped 0 bases and J dropped 8 bases, with 7 bases sitting between them. Per the germline V gene, CDR1 is ENHRY and CDR2 is SYGVKD. The CDR3 is 13 residues long.

The sample holds a few counts of this clone. The chain joins TRBV30 to TRBJ2-7; possibly TRBD2 for D (6 bases). The V end was cut by 5 bases, the J end by 6 bases, with 11 bases between. Germline CDR1 GTSNPN, CDR2 SVGIG (reference sequence). This CDR3 spans 11 amino acids. The CDR3 loop is CAWGTGFEQYF. The CDR3 nucleotides read TGTGCCTGGGGGACTGGTTTCGAGCAGTACTTC.

The rearrangement uses TRBV6-6 and TRBJ1-5, with D unresolved. Germline CDR1 is MNHNY and CDR2 is SVGAGI (reference sequence). Trimming left V 4 bases short and J 6 bases short, with 16 bases between. The CDR3 runs 15 residues. The CDR3 is CASSSDGVLGQPQHF. The DNA for the CDR3 is TGTGCCAGCAGTTCGGACGGAGTACTGGGTCAGCCCCAGCATTTT.

This chain connects TRBV19 to TRBJ2-3; 8 bases map to TRBD1. Germline-derived CDR1 and CDR2 are LNHDA and SQIVND (reference sequence). The trim removed 2 bases at V and 5 bases at J, leaving 6 bases unmatched. The CDR3 totals 15 residues. This CDR3 is CASSIRTGSKDTQYF. CDR3 DNA: TGTGCCAGTAGTATAAGGACAGGGTCAAAAGATACGCAGTATTTT.

This chain uses TRBV15 with TRBJ1-5; 7 bases are shared with TRBD1. Germline V gene lookup returns CDR1 LNHNV and CDR2 YYDKDF (reference sequence). V shed 0 bases and J 12 bases; nucleotides not matched to a gene: 11. The CDR3 contains 15 residues. CDR3: CATSREAVGTDFQHF. CDR3 sequence (DNA): TGTGCCACCAGCAGAGAAGCCGTAGGGACAGACTTCCAGCATTTT.

This chain connects TRBV28 to TRBJ2-7; D is undetermined. The germline V gene has CDR1 MDHEN and CDR2 SYDVKM. The length of the CDR3 is 13 residues. V lost 7 bases to trimming and J lost 2 bases, with 12 bases between them. CDR3: CASTPDRTYEQYF. The CDR3, as DNA: TGTGCCAGCACCCCCGATAGGACCTACGAGCAGTACTTC.

The chain links TRBV25-1 to TRBJ2-3; TRBD2 aligns across 12 bases. CDR1 is MGHDK, CDR2 SYGVNS, per germline. The CDR3 loop spans 17 amino acids. Unmatched junction bases numbered 5, after V lost 1 base and J lost 3 bases. The CDR3 DNA is TGTGCCAGCAGTGAATCCTTGACTAGCGGGAGTACAGATACGCAGTATTTT. It is translated as CASSESLTSGSTDTQYF. Filled out from reference TRBV25-1 and TRBJ2-3, the complete variable domain reads EADIYQTPRYLVIGTGKKITLECSQTMGHDKMYWYQQDPGMELHLIHYSYGVNSTEKGDLSSESTVSRIRTEHFPLTLESARPSHTSQYLCASSESLTSGSTDTQYFGPGTRLTVL.

The chain carries TRBV7-3 and TRBJ1-1; TRBD1 might be the D (5 bases). Germline lookup yields CDR1 SGHTA and CDR2 FQGTGA. The CDR3 runs 14 residues. The V end was cut by 5 bases, the J end by 5 bases, with 15 bases between. CDR3 in DNA: TGTGCCAGCAGCCTCGCGGGACCCGGTACTGAAGCTTTCTTT. It codes for CASSLAGPGTEAFF.